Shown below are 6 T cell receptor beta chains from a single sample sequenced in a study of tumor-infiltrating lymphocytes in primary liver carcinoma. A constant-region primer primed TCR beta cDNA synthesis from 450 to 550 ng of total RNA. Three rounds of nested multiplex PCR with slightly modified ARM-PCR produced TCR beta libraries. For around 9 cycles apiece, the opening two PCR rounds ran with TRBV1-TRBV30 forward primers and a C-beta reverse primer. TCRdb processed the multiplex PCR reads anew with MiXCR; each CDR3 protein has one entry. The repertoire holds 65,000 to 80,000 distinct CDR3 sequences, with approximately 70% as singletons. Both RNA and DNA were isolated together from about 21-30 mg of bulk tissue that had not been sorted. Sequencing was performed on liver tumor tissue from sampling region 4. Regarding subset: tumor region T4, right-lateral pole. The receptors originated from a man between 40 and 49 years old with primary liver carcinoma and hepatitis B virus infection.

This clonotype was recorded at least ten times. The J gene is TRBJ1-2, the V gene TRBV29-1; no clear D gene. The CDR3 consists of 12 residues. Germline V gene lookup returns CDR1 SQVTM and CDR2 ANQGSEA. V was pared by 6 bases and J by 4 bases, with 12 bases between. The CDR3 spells CSVDDGSYGYTF. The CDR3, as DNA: TGCAGCGTAGACGACGGAAGCTATGGCTACACCTTC.

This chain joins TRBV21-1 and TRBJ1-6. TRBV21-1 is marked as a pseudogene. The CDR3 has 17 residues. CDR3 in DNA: TGTGCCAGCGCCACGTATCGTACGGGCTGGAGAAATTCACCCCTCCACTTT. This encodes CASATYRTGWRNSPLHF.

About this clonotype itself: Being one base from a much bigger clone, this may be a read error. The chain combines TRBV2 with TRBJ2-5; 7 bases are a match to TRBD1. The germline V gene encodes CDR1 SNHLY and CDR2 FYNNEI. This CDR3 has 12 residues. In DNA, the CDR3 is TGTGACAGCAGCCGGACAGGAGAGACCCAGTACTTC. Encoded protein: CDSSRTGETQYF. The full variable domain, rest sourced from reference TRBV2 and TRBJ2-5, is EPEVTQTPSHQVTQMGQEVILRCVPISNHLYFYWYRQILGQKVEFLVSFYNNEISEKSEIFDDQFSVERPDGSNFTLKIRSTKLEDSAMYFCDSSRTGETQYFGPGTRLLVL.

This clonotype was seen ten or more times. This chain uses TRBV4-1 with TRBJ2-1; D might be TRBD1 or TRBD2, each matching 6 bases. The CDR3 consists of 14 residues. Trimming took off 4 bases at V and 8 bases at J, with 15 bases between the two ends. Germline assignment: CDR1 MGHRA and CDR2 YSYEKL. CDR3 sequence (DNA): TGCGCCAGCAGCCGGGTGGGGGCGGGGTATGAGCAGTTCTTC. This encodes CASSRVGAGYEQFF.

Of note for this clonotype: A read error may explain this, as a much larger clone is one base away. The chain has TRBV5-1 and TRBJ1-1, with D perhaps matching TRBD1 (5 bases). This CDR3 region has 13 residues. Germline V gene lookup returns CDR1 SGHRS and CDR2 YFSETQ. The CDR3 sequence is CASSPGPGAEAIF. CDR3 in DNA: TGCGCCAGCAGCCCGGGACCGGGAGCTGAAGCTATCTTT.

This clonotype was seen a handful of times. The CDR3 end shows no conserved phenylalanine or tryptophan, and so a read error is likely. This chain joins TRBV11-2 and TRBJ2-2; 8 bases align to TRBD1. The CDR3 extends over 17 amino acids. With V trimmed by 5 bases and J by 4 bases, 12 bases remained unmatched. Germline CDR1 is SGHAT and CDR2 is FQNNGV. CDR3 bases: TGTGCCAGCAGCCTTGATCGGGACAGGATCGGCACCGGGGAGCTGTTTCTT. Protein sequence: CASSLDRDRIGTGELFL.